The clone carrying this TCR beta chain was detected a few times. Antigen unknown. The assay was immunoSEQ multiplex PCR, and TCRdb's table has in-frame clones only and misses some. Of thousands of clones listed, about 71% are singletons. These data belong to a study of coeliac disease. Study conclusions and caveats: Most TRB amino acid sequences occurred in only one sample. In active celiac disease, intraepithelial and lamina propria TRB and TRG repertoires were less clonal than controls. According to the authors, this method cannot detect gliadin-specific T cells in an unbiased way.

The CDR3 spans 14 residues. Looked up from germline, CDR1 is MNHEY and CDR2 is SVGAGI. Trimming stripped 0 bases from V and 4 bases from J, with 9 bases between. The receptor was isolated from a man aged 50 to 60 with active celiac disease. The chain uses TRBV6-5 and TRBJ1-2; a weak D match, TRBD1 (6 bases). Sequenced sample: lamina propria lymphocytes from the gut. The chain's CDR3 is CASSYSGGSYGYTF. The CDR3 DNA follows: TGTGCCAGCAGTTACTCAGGGGGTAGCTATGGCTACACCTTC.